Here is one TCR beta chain with its context. Its target is not known. Sequenced material consisted of expressed TCRB transcripts (all of the isolated RNA was reverse transcribed). Sequenced by immunoSEQ multiplex PCR; TCRdb stores in-frame clones only, minus some. The table includes 850,000 to 900,000 clones, roughly 15% detected once. CDR1 is LNHDA and CDR2 is SQIVND in the germline V gene (reference sequence). The CDR3 sequence is 14 residues long. V was trimmed by 5 bases and J by 5 bases, leaving 12 bases between them. This sample was taken from a study of beta chain features in type 1 diabetes. Study findings and constraints: HLA effects on TCRB rearrangement stayed unresolved here.

The receptor's source is a woman aged 18-30 years in good health. The rearrangement uses TRBV19 and TRBJ2-2, with D possibly being TRBD1 (6 bases). Input material: naive CD4+ T cells from blood. CDR3 protein: CASSARTVTGELFF. CDR3 sequence (DNA): TGTGCCAGTAGTGCCAGGACAGTAACCGGGGAGCTGTTTTTT.